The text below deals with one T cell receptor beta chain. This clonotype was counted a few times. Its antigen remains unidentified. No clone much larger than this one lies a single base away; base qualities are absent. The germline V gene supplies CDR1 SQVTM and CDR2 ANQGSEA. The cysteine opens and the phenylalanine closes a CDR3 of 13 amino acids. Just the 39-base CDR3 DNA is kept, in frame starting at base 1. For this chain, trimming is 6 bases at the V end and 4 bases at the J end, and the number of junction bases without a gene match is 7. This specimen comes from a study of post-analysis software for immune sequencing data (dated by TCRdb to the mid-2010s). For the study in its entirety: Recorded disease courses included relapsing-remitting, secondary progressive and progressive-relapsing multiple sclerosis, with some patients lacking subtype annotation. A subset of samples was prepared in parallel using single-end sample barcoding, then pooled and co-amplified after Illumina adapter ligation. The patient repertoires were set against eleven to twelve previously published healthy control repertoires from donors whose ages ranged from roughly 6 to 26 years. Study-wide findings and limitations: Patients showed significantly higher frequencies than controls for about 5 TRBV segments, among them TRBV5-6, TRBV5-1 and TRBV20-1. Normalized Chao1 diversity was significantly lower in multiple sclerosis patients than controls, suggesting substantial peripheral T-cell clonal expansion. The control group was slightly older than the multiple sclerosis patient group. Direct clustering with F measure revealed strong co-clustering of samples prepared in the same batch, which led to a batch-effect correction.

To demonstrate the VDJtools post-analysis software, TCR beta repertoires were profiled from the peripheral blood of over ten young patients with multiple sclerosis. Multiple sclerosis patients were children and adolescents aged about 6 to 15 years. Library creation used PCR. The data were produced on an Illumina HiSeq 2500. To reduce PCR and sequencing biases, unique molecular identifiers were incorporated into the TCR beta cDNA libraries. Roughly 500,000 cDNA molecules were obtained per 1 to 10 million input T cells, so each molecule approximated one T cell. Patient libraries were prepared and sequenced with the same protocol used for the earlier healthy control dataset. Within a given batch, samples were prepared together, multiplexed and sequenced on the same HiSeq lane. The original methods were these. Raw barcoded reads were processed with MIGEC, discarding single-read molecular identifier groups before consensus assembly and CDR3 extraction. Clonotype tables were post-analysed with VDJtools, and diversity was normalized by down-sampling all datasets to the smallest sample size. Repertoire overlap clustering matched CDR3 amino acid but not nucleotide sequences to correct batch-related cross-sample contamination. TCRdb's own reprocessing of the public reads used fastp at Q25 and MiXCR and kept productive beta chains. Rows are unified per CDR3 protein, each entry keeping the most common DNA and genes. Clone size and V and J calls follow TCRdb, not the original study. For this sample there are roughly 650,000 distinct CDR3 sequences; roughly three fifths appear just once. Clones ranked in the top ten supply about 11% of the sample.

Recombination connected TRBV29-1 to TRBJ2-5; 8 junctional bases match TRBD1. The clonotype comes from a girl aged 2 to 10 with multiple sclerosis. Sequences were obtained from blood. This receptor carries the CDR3 CSVVGQGLETQYF. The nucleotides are TGCAGCGTCGTAGGACAGGGCCTAGAGACCCAGTACTTC.